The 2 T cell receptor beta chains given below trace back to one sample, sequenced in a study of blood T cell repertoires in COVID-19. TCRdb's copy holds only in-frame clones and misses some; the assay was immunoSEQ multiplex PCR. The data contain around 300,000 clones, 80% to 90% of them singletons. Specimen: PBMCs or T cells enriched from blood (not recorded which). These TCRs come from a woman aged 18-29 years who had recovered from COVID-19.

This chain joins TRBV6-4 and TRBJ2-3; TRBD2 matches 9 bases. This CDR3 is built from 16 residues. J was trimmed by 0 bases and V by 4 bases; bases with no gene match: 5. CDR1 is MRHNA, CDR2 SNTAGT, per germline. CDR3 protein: CASSATSGASTDTQYF. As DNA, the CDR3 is TGTGCCAGCAGTGCGACTAGCGGCGCTAGCACAGATACGCAGTATTTT.

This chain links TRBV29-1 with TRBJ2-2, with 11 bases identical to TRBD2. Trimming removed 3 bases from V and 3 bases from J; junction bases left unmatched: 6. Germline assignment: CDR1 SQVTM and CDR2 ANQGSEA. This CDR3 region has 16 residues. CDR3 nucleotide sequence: TGCAGCGTTGAGGGTAGCGGGGGGGCGGACACCGGGGAGCTGTTTTTT. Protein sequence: CSVEGSGGADTGELFF.